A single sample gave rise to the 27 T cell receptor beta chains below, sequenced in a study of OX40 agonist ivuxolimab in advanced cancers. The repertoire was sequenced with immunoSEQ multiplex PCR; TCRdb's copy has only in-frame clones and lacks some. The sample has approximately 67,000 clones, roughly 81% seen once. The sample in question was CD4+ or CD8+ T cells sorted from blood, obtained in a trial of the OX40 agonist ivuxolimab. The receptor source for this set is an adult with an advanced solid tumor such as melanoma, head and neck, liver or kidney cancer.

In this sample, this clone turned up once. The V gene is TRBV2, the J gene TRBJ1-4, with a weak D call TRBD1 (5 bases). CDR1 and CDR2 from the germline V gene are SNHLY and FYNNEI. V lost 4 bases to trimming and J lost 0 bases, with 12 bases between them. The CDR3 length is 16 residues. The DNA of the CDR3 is TGTGCCAGCAGTGTAGACAGTTTTGCAACTAATGAAAAACTGTTTTTT. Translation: CASSVDSFATNEKLFF.

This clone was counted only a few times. The CDR3 coding sequence is TGCGCCAGCAGCCATATTGGCGGGAGGGCGGGGAATGAGCAGTTCTTC. It translates to CASSHIGGRAGNEQFF. V is TRBV4-1 and J is TRBJ2-1; 9 nucleotides agree with TRBD2. CDR1 is MGHRA, CDR2 YSYEKL, per germline. This CDR3 spans 16 amino acids. After removal of 3 bases from V and 7 bases from J, the junction contained 10 bases not matched to a gene.

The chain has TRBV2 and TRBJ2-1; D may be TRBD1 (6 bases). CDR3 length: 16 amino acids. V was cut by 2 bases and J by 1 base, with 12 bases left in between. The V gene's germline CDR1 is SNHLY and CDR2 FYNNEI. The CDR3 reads CASSESRTESYNEQFF. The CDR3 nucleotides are TGTGCCAGCAGTGAATCCAGGACAGAATCCTACAATGAGCAGTTCTTC.

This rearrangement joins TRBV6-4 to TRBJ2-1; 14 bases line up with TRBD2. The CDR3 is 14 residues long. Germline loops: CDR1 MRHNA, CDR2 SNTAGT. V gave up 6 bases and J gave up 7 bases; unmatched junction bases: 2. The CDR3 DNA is TGTGCCAGCAGACGACTAGCGGGAGGGAATGAGCAGTTCTTC. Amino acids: CASRRLAGGNEQFF.

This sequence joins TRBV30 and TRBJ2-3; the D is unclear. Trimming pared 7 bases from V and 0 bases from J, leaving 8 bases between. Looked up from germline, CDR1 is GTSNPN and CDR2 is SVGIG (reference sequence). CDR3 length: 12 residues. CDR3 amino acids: CAFSQSTDTQYF. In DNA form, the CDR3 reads TGTGCCTTCTCGCAGAGCACAGATACGCAGTATTTT.

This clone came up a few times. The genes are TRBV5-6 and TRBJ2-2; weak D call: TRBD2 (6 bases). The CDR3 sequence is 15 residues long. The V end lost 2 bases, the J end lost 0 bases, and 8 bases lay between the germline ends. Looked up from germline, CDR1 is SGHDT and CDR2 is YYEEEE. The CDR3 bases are TGTGCCAGCAGCTTATCGGGGGCGAACACCGGGGAGCTGTTTTTT. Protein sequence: CASSLSGANTGELFF.

The CDR3 reads CASSTGRAGREEKLFF. The CDR3 DNA sequence: TGTGCCAGCTCCACCGGACGGGCAGGGAGAGAAGAAAAACTGTTTTTT. The rearrangement uses TRBV18 and TRBJ1-4, with D perhaps matching TRBD1 (5 bases). Per the germline V gene, CDR1 is KGHSH and CDR2 is LQKENI. CDR3 length: 16 residues. Trimming shortened V by 6 bases and J by 8 bases, and 22 bases separated the two germline ends.

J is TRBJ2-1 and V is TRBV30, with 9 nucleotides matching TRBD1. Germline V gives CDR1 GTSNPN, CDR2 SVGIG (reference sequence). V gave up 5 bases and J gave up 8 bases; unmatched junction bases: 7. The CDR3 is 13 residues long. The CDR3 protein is CAWVGQGLDEQFF. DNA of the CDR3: TGTGCCTGGGTTGGACAGGGGTTGGATGAGCAGTTCTTC.

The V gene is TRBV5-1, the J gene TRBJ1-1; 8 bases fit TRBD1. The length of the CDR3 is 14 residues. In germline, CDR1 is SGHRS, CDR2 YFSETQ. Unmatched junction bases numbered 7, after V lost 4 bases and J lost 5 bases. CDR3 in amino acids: CASSLGQGGTEAFF. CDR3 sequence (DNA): TGCGCCAGCAGCCTCGGACAGGGTGGAACTGAAGCTTTCTTT.

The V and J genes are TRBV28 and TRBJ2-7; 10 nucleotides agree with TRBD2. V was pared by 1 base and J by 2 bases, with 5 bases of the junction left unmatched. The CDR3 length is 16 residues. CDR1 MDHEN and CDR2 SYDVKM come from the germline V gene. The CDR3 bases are TGTGCCAGCAGTTTATTCGGGACTAGCGTTACCTACGAGCAGTACTTC. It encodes CASSLFGTSVTYEQYF.

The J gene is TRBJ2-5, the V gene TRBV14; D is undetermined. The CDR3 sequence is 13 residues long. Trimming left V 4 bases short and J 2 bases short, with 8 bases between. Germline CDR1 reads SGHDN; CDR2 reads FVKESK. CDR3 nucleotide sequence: TGTGCCAGCAGCCGCAAATTGCAAGAGACCCAGTACTTC. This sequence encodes CASSRKLQETQYF. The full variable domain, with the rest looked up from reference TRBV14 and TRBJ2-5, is EAGVTQFPSHSVIEKGQTVTLRCDPISGHDNLYWYRRVMGKEIKFLLHFVKESKQDESGMPNNRFLAERTGGTYSTLKVQPAELEDSGVYFCASSRKLQETQYFGPGTRLLVL.

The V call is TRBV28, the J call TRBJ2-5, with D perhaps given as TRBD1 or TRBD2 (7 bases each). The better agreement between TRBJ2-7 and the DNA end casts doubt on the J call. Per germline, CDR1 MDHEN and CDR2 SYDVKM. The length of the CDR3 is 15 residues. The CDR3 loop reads CATGPGQGGLYEQYF. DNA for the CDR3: TGTGCCACCGGGCCCGGGCAGGGGGGGCTCTACGAGCAGTACTTC.

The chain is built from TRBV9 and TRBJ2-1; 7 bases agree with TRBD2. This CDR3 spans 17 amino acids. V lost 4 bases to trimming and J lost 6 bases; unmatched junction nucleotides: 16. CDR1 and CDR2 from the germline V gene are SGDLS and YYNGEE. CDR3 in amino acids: CASSPFSGLAAVNEQFF. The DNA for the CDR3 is TGTGCCAGCAGCCCCTTTAGTGGCCTAGCGGCCGTCAATGAGCAGTTCTTC.

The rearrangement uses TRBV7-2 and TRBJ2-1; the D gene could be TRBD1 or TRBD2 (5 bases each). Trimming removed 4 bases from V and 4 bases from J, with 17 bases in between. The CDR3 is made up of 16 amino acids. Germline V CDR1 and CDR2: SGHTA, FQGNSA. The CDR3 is CASSSWDVKSYNEQFF. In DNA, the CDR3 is TGTGCCAGCAGCTCCTGGGACGTTAAGAGTTACAATGAGCAGTTCTTC.

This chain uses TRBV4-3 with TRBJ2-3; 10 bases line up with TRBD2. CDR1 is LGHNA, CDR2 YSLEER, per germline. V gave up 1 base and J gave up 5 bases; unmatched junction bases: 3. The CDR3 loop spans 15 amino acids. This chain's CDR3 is CASSQVSSGGDTQYF. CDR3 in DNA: TGCGCCAGCAGCCAAGTGTCTAGCGGGGGAGATACGCAGTATTTT.

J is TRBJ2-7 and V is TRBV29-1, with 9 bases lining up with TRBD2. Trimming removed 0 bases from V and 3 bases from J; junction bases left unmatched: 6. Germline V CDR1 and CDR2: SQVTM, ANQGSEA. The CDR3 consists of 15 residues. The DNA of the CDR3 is TGCAGCGTTGAAGAAGCGCGGGAGGGCAACTACGAGCAGTACTTC. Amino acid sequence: CSVEEAREGNYEQYF.

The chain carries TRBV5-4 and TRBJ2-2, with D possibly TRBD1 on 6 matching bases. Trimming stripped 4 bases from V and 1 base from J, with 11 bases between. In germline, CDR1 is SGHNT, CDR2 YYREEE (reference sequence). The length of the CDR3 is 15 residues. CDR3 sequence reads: CASSLIQGNTGELFF. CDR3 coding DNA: TGTGCCAGCAGCCTCATACAGGGGAACACCGGGGAGCTGTTTTTT.

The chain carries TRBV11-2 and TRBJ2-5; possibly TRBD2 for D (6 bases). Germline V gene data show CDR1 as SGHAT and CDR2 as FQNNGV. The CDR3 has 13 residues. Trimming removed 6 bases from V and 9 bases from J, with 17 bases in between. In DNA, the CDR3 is TGTGCCAGCAGGGGGACTGACACGGAGGCCCAGTACTTC. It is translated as CASRGTDTEAQYF.

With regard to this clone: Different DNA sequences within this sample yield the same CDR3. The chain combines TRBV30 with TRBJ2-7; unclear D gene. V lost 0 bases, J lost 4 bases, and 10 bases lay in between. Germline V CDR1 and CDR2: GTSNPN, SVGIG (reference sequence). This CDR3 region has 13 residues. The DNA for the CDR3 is TGTGCCTGGAGTGTACTTAGAGGTTACGAGCAGTACTTC. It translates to CAWSVLRGYEQYF.

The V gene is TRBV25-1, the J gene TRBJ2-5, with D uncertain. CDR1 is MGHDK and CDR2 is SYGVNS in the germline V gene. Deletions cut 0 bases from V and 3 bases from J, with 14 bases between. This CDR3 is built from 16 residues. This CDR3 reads CASSEYVGNTEETQYF. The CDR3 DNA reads TGTGCCAGCAGTGAATATGTAGGGAATACGGAAGAGACCCAGTACTTC. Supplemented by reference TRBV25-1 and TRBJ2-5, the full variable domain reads EADIYQTPRYLVIGTGKKITLECSQTMGHDKMYWYQQDPGMELHLIHYSYGVNSTEKGDLSSESTVSRIRTEHFPLTLESARPSHTSQYLCASSEYVGNTEETQYFGPGTRLLVL.

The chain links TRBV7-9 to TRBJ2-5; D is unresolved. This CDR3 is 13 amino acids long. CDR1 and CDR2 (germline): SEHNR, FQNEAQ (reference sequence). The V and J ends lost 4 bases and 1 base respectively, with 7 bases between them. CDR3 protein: CASSYAGQETQYF. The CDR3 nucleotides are TGTGCCAGCAGCTACGCCGGCCAAGAGACCCAGTACTTC.

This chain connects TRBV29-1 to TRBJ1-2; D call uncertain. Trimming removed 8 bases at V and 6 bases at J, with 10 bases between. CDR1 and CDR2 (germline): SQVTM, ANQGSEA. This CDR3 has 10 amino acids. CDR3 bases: TGCAGCCCAGGCCCGGATGGCTACACCTTC. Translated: CSPGPDGYTF.

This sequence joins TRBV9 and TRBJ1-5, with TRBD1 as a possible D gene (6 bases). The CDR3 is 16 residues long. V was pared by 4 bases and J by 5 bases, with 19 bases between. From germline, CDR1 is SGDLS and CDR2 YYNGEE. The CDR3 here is CASSLGGGAGDQPQHF. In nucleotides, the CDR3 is TGTGCCAGCAGCCTCGGAGGGGGGGCAGGGGATCAGCCCCAGCATTTT. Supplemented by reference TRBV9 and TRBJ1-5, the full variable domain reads DSGVTQTPKHLITATGQRVTLRCSPRSGDLSVYWYQQSLDQGLQFLIQYYNGEERAKGNILERFSAQQFPDLHSELNLSSLELGDSALYFCASSLGGGAGDQPQHFGDGTRLSIL.

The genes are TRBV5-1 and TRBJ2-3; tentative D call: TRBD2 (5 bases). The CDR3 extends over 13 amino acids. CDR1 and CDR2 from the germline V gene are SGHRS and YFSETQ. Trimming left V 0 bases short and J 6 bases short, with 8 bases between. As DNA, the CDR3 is TGCGCCAGCAGCTTGGAGGGAGCCGATACGCAGTATTTT. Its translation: CASSLEGADTQYF.

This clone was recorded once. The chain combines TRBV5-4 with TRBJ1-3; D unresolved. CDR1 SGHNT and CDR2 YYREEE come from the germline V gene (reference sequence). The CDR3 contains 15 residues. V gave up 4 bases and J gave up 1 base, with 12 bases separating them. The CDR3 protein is CASSRDPGSGNTIYF. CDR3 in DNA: TGTGCCAGCAGCCGAGATCCTGGTTCTGGAAACACCATATATTTT.

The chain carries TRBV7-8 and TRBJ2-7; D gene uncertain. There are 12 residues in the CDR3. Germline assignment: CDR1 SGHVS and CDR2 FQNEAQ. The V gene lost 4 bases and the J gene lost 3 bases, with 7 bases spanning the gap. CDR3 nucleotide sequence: TGTGCCAGCAGCTACCTAGGCTACGAGCAGTACTTC. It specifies CASSYLGYEQYF.

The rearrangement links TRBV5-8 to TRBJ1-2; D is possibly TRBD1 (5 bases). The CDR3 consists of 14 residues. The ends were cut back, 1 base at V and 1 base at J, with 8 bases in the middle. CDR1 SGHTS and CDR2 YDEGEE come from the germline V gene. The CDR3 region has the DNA TGTGCCAGCAGCTTGAGGGGTGATAACTATGGCTACACCTTC. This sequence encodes CASSLRGDNYGYTF. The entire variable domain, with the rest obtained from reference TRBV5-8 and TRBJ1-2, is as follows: EAGVTQSPTHLIKTRGQQATLRCSPISGHTSVYWYQQALGLGLQFLLWYDEGEERNRGNFPPRFSGRQFPNYSSELNVNALELEDSALYLCASSLRGDNYGYTFGSGTRLTVV.